These T cell receptor beta chains were read from a single sample in a study of a mutant IDH1 vaccine in newly diagnosed glioma. No antigens are known for them. Assay used: immunoSEQ multiplex PCR; TCRdb lists only in-frame clones, some missing. Found here are roughly 130,000 clones, about four fifths of them singletons; the top ten hold approximately 5%. Source: PBMCs, taken from a glioma patient whose treatment included an IDH1 peptide vaccine. The receptor set was obtained from a man in his forties or fifties with glioma. CDR3s include the opening cysteine and the closing phenylalanine or tryptophan. A D gene is named only where the DNA matches it firmly. Some rows have no size entry. The others give once, few or many, or a class for an expanded clone.

j_call	v_call	clone_size	d_call	cdr3_aa	cdr3_nt
TRBJ2-7	TRBV7-6	-	TRBD1	CASSLGQGGPYEQYF	TGTGCCAGCAGCCTCGGACAGGGCGGTCCCTACGAGCAGTACTTC
TRBJ1-1	TRBV7-2	-	-	CASRPWTVETEAFF	TGTGCCAGCAGACCCTGGACAGTAGAGACTGAAGCTTTCTTT
TRBJ1-3	TRBV5-4	-	-	CASSPDTVGGIPIYF	TGTGCCAGCAGCCCCGATACCGTCGGGGGGATACCCATATATTTT
TRBJ2-5	TRBV6-1	once	-	CASRTMPETQYF	TGTGCCAGCAGAACAATGCCCGAGACCCAGTACTTC
TRBJ1-2	TRBV11-1	-	-	CASSLGHLNYGYTF	TGTGCCAGCAGCTTAGGGCACCTAAACTATGGCTACACCTTC
TRBJ2-7	TRBV19	-	TRBD2	CASSMGRGTSGFRDEQYF	TGTGCCAGTAGTATGGGCCGAGGGACTAGCGGTTTTCGCGACGAGCAGTACTTC
TRBJ1-6	TRBV19	-	TRBD1	CASSSRQGDSPLHF	TGTGCCAGTAGTTCCCGACAGGGCGATTCACCCCTCCACTTT
TRBJ2-2	TRBV5-5	-	-	CASRHVPTGELFF	TGTGCCAGCAGGCATGTTCCCACCGGGGAGCTGTTTTTT
TRBJ2-7	TRBV5-6	-	-	CASSPRDVPYEQYF	TGTGCCAGCAGCCCGAGGGACGTACCCTACGAGCAGTACTTC
TRBJ2-2	TRBV30	few	TRBD2	CACGLAGFGNTGELFF	TGTGCCTGTGGACTAGCGGGATTCGGGAACACCGGGGAGCTGTTTTTT
TRBJ2-7	TRBV7-9	-	-	CASSLAPQMAVHEQYF	TGTGCCAGCAGCTTAGCGCCCCAGATGGCGGTCCACGAGCAGTACTTC
TRBJ2-1	TRBV4-2	-	TRBD1	CASSQPYGQGDGNEQFF	TGTGCCAGCAGCCAACCATACGGACAGGGGGATGGGAATGAGCAGTTCTTC
TRBJ1-1	TRBV6-1	-	-	CASSELGLGSPEAFF	TGTGCCAGCAGTGAATTAGGGCTCGGCAGCCCTGAAGCTTTCTTT
TRBJ1-5	TRBV28	-	TRBD1	CASRPGTGVRSNQPQHF	TGTGCCAGCAGACCCGGGACAGGGGTCCGTAGCAATCAGCCCCAGCATTTT
TRBJ2-1	TRBV7-3	-	-	CASSSTGREQFF	TGTGCCAGCAGCTCTACTGGGCGGGAGCAGTTCTTC
TRBJ2-7	TRBV11-3	-	TRBD1	CASSFGQDYEQYF	TGTGCCAGCAGCTTTGGACAGGACTACGAGCAGTACTTC
TRBJ2-1	TRBV27	few	TRBD1	CASRPATGQGAGGEQFF	TGTGCCAGCAGACCAGCCACCGGACAGGGGGCAGGGGGTGAGCAGTTCTTC
TRBJ2-7	TRBV7-2	-	-	CASSFPSGSYEQYF	TGTGCCAGCAGCTTCCCTTCAGGGAGCTACGAGCAGTACTTC
TRBJ2-2	TRBV18	few	-	CASSPPIPPGSPGELFF	TGTGCCAGCTCACCACCGATACCTCCGGGTTCCCCCGGGGAGCTGTTTTTT
TRBJ2-1	TRBV28	-	TRBD2	CASSLGSGRESEQFF	TGTGCCAGCAGTTTAGGTAGCGGGAGGGAGAGTGAGCAGTTCTTC